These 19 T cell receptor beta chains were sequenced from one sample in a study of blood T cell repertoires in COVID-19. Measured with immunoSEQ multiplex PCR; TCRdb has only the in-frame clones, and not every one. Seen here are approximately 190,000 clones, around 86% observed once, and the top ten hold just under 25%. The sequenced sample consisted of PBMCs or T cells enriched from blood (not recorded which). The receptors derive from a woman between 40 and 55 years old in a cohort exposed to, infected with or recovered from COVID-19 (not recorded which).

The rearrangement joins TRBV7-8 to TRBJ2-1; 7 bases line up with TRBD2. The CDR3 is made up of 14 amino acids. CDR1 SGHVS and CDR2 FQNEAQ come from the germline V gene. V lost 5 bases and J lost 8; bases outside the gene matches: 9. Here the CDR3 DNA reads TGTGCCAGCAGCCCAGCTAGACTAGCCCATGAGCAGTTCTTC. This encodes CASSPARLAHEQFF.

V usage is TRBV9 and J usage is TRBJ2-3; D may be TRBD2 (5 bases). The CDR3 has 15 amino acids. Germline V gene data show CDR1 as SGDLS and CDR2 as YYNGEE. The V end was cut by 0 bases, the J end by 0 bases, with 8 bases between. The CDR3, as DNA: TGTGCCAGCAGCGTAGATGGCGGGAGCACAGATACGCAGTATTTT. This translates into CASSVDGGSTDTQYF.

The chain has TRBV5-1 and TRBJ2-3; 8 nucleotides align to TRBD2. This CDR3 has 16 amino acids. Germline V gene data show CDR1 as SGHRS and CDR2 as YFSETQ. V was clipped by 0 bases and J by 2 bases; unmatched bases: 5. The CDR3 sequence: CASSLARGGPTDTQYF. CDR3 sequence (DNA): TGCGCCAGCAGCTTGGCCCGCGGGGGGCCCACAGATACGCAGTATTTT.

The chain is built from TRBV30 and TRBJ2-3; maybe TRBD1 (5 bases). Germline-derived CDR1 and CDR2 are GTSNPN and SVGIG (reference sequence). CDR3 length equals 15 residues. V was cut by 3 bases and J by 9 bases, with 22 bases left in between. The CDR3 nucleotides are TGTGCCTGGAGGGGGCTAGAGGCCGCCTCATGGACGCAGTATTTT. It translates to CAWRGLEAASWTQYF.

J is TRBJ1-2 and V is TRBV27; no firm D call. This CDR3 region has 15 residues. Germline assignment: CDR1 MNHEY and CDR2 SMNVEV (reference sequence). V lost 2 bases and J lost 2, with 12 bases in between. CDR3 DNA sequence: TGTGCCAGCAGTTTAGTGGGCCGGTCGAACTATGGCTACACCTTC. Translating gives CASSLVGRSNYGYTF.

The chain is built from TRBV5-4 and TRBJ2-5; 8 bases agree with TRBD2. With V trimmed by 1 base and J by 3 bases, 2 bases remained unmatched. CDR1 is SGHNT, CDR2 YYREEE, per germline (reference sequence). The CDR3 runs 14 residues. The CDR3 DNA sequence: TGTGCCAGCAGCTTGAGGCGGGGGGAAGAGACCCAGTACTTC. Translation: CASSLRRGEETQYF.

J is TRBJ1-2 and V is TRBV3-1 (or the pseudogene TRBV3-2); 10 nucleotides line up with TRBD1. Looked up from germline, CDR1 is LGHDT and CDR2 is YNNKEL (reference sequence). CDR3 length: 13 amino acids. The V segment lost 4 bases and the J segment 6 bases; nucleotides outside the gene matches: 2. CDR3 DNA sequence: TGTGCCAGCAGCCTGACAGGGGGCGATGGCTACACCTTC. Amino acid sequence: CASSLTGGDGYTF.

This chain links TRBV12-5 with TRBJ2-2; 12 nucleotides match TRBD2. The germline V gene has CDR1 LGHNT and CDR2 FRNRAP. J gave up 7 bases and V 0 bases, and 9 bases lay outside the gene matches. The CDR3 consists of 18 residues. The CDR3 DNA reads TGTGCTAGTGGTTTGGTGCCGACTAGCGGGAGTTGGGGCGGGGAGCTGTTTTTT. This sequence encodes CASGLVPTSGSWGGELFF. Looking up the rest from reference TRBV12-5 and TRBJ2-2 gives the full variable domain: DARVTQTPRHKVTEMGQEVTMRCQPILGHNTVFWYRQTMMQGLELLAYFRNRAPLDDSGMPKDRFSAEMPDATLATLKIQPSEPRDSAVYFCASGLVPTSGSWGGELFFGEGSRLTVL.

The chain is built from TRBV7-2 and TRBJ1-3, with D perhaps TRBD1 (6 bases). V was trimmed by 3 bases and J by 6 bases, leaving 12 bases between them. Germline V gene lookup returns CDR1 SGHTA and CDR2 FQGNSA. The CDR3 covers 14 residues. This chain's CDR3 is CASSFAGEANTIYF. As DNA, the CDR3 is TGTGCCAGCAGCTTCGCAGGGGAAGCAAACACCATATATTTT.

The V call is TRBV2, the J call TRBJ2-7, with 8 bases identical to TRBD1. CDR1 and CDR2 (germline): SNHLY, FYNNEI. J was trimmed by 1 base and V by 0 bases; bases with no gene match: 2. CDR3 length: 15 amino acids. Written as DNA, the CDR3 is TGTGCCAGCAGTGAAGCCAGGGGGCTTTCCTACGAGCAGTACTTC. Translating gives CASSEARGLSYEQYF.

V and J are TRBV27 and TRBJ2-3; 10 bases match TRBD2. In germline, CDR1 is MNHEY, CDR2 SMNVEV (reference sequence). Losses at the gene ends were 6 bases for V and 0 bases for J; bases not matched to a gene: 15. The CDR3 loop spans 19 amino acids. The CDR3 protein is CASSPLAAGGPLSTDTQYF. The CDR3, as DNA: TGTGCCAGCAGCCCCCTCGCAGCGGGGGGGCCACTAAGCACAGATACGCAGTATTTT.

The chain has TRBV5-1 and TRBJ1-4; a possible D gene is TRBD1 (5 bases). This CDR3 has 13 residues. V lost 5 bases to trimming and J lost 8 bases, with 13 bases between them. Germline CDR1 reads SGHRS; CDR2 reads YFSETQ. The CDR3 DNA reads TGCGCCAGCAGTCTCAGGGTAGAAGAAAAACTGTTTTTT. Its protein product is CASSLRVEEKLFF.

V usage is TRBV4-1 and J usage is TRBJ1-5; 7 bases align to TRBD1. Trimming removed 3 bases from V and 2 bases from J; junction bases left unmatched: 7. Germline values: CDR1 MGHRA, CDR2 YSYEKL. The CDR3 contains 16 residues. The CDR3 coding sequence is TGCGCCAGCAGCCACTACCGAGGGGGCCGCAATCAGCCCCAGCATTTT. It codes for CASSHYRGGRNQPQHF.

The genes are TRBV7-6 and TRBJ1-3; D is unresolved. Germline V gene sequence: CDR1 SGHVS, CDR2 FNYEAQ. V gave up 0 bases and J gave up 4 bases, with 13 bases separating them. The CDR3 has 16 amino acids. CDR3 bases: TGTGCCAGCAGCTTAGCGGCAACGGCAGGAGGAAACACCATATATTTT. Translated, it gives CASSLAATAGGNTIYF.

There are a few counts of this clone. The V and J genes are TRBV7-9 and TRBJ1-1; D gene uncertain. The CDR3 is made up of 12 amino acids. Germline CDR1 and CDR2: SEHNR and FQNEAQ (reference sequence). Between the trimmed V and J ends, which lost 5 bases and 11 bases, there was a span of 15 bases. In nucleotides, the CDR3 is TGTGCCAGCAGCGACATAGACACGGCTGCTTTCTTT. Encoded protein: CASSDIDTAAFF.

CDR3 nucleotides: TGTGCCAGCAGCTTAATTACGGCCCCTGGAGACTATGGCTACACCTTC. Its translation: CASSLITAPGDYGYTF. This chain links TRBV7-9 with TRBJ1-2; D remains unclear. Germline V gene data show CDR1 as SEHNR and CDR2 as FQNEAQ (reference sequence). The length of the CDR3 is 16 residues. V dropped 2 bases and J dropped 3 bases, with 16 bases sitting between them.

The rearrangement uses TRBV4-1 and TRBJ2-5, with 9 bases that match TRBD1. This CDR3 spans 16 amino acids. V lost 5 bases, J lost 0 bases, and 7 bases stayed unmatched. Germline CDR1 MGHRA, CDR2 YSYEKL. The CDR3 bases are TGCGCCAGCAGCACCCGGACAGGGGAGGACCAAGAGACCCAGTACTTC. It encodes CASSTRTGEDQETQYF.

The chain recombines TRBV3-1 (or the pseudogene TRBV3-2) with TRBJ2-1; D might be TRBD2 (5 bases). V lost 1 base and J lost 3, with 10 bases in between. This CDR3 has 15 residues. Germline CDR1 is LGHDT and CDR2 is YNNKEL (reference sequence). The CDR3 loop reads CASSQGNSDYNEQFF. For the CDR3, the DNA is TGTGCCAGCAGCCAAGGTAATAGCGACTACAATGAGCAGTTCTTC.

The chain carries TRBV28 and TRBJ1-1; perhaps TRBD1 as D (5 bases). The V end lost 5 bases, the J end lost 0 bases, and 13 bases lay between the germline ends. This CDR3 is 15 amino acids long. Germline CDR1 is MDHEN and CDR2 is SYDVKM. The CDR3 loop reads CASSPMDTVNTEAFF. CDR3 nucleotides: TGTGCCAGCAGTCCGATGGACACGGTGAACACTGAAGCTTTCTTT.